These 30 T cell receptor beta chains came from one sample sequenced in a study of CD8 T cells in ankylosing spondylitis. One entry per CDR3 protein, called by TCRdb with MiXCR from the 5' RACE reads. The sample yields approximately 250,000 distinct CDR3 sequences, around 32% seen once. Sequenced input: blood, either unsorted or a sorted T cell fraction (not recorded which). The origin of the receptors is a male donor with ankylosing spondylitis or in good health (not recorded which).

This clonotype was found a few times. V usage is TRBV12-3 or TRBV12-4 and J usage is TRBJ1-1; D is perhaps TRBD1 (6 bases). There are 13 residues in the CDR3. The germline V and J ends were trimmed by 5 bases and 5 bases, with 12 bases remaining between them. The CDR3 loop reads CASSRQGRTEAFF. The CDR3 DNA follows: TGTGCCAGCAGTCGGCAGGGGCGGACTGAAGCTTTCTTT.

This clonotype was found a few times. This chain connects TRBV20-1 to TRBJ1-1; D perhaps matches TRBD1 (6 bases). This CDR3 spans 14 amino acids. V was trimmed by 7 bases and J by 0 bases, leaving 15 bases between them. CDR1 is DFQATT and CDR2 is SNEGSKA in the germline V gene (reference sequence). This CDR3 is CSVMPGQLNTEAFF. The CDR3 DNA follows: TGCAGTGTTATGCCGGGACAATTGAACACTGAAGCTTTCTTT.

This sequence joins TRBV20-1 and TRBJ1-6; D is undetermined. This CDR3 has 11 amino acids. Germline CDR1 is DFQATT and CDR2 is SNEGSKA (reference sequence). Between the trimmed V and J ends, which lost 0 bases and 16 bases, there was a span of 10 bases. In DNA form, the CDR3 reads TGCAGTGCTAGAGATGGACCAATACTCCACTTT. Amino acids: CSARDGPILHF.

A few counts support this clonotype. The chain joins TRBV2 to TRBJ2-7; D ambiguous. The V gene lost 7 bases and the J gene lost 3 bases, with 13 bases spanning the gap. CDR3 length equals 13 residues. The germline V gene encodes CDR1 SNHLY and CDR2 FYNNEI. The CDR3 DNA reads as TGTGCCAGCACCCAGGACCAGGACTACGAGCAGTACTTC. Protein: CASTQDQDYEQYF.

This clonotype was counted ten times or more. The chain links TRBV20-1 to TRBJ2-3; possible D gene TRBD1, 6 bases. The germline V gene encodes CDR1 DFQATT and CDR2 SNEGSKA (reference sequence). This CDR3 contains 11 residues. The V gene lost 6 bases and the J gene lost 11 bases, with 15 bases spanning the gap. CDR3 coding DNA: TGCAGTGCATTCGGACAGATCAAGCAGTATTTT. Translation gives CSAFGQIKQYF.

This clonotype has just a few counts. CDR3 coding DNA: TGTGCCAGCAGACTCCCCCGGGCCAACACCGGGGAGCTGTTTTTT. This sequence encodes CASRLPRANTGELFF. The rearrangement links TRBV12-3 or TRBV12-4 to TRBJ2-2; D call uncertain. The CDR3 length is 15 residues. V was trimmed by 6 bases and J by 2 bases, leaving 13 bases between them.

This chain's CDR3 is CASSPTGKLNSPLHF. The CDR3 DNA reads TGTGCCAGCAGCCCAACCGGGAAACTTAATTCACCCCTCCACTTT. The rearrangement uses TRBV6-1 and TRBJ1-6; the D is unclear. Trimming stripped 6 bases from V and 6 bases from J, with 15 bases between. This CDR3 spans 15 amino acids. CDR1 is MNHNS, CDR2 SASEGT, per germline.

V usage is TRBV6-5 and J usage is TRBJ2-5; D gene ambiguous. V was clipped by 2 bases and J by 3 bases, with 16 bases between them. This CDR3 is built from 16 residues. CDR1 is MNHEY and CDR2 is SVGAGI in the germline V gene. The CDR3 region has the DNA TGTGCCAGCAGTTACACCAATGTCGGACCCAAAGAGACCCAGTACTTC. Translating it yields CASSYTNVGPKETQYF.

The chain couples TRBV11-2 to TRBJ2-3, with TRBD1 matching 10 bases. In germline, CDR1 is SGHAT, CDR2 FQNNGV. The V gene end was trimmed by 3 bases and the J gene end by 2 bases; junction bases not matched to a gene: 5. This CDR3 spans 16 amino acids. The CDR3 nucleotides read TGTGCCAGCAGCTTCGGGACAGGGGCATACACAGATACGCAGTATTTT. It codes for CASSFGTGAYTDTQYF.

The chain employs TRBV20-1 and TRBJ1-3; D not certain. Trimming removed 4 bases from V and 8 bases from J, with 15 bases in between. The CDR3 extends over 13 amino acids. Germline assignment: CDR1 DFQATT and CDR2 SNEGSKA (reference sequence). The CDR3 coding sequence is TGCAGTGCTATTGACGCCGGTAGCCACACCATATATTTT. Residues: CSAIDAGSHTIYF.

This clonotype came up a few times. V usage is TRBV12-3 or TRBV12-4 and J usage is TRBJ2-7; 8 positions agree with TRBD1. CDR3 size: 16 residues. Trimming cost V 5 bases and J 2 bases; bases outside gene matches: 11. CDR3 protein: CASSRYRGWEAYEQYF. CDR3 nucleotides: TGTGCCAGCAGTCGATACAGGGGGTGGGAAGCCTACGAGCAGTACTTC.

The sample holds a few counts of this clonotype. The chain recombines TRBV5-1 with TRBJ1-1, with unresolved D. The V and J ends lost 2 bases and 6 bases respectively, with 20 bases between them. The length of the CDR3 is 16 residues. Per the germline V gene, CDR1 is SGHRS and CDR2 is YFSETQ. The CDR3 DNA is TGCGCCAGCAGCTTTGGGCGACCCCGGCAAAGCGCTGAAGCTTTCTTT. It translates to CASSFGRPRQSAEAFF.

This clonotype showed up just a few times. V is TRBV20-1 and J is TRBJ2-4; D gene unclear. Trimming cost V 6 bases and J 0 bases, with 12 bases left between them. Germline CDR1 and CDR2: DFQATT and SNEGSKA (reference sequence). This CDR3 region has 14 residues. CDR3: CSASPLLAKNIQYF. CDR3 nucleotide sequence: TGCAGTGCCAGCCCACTACTAGCCAAAAACATTCAGTACTTC.

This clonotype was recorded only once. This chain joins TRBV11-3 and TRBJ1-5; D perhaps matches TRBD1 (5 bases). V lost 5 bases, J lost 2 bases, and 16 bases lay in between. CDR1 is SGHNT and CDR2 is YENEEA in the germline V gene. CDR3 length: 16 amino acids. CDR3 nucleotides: TGTGCCAGCAGCCCGGGGGACGCGGAATGCAATCAGCCCCAGCATTTT. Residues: CASSPGDAECNQPQHF.

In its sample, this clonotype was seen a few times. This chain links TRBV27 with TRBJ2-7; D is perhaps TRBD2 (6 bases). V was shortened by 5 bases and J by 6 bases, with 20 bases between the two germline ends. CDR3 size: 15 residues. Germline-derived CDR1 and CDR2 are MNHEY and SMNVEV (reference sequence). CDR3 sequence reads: CASSARSGVTSEQYF. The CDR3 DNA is TGTGCCAGCAGTGCCCGGTCGGGGGTAACCTCCGAGCAGTACTTC.

For the CDR3, the DNA is TGCAGCGTTGTTGGACAGACAGGAAACTATGGCTACACCTTC. Translating it yields CSVVGQTGNYGYTF. This sequence joins TRBV29-1 and TRBJ1-2, with D perhaps matching TRBD1 (6 bases). Trimming stripped 4 bases from V and 2 bases from J, with 14 bases between. The CDR3 loop spans 14 amino acids. Germline CDR1 reads SQVTM; CDR2 reads ANQGSEA.

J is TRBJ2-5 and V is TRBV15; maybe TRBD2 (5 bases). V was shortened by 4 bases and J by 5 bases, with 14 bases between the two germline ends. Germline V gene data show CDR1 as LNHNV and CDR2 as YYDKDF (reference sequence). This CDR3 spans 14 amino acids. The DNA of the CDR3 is TGTGCCACCAGCATCGCTAGCTCCCAGGAGACCCAGTACTTC. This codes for CATSIASSQETQYF.

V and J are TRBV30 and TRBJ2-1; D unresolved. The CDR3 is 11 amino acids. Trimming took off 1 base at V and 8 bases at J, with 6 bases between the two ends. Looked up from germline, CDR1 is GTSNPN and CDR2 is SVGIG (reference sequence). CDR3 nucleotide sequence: TGTGCCTGGAGTGACCCGGATGAGCAGTTCTTC. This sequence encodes CAWSDPDEQFF. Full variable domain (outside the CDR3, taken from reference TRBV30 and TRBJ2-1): SQTIHQWPATLVQPVGSPLSLECTVEGTSNPNLYWYRQAAGRGLQLLFYSVGIGQISSEVPQNLSASRPQDRQFILSSKKLLLSDSGFYLCAWSDPDEQFFGPGTRLTVL.

The CDR3 sequence: CASSQSGWRSPLHF. CDR3 DNA sequence: TGTGCCAGCAGTCAGTCGGGGTGGCGTTCACCCCTCCACTTT. The genes are TRBV6-5 and TRBJ1-6; D unresolved. From germline, CDR1 is MNHEY and CDR2 SVGAGI. The CDR3 consists of 14 residues. Trimming took 5 bases from V and 9 from J, leaving 14 bases between them.

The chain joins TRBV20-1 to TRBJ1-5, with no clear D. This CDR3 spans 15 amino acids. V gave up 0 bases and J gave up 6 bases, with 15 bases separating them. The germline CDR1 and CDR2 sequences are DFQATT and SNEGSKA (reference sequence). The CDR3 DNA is TGCAGTGCTAGAGATCGGCAGTCAGAAGGTCAGCCCCAGCATTTT. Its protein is CSARDRQSEGQPQHF.

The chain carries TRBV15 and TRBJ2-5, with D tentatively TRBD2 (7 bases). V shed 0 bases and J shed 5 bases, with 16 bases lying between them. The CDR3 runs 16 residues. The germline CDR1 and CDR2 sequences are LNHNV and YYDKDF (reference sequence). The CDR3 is CATSRDLMGGHETQYF. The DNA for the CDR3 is TGTGCCACCAGCAGAGATCTCATGGGGGGGCACGAGACCCAGTACTTC. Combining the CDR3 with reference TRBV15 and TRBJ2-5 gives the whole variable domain DAMVIQNPRYQVTQFGKPVTLSCSQTLNHNVMYWYQQKSSQAPKLLFHYYDKDFNNEADTPDNFQSRRPNTSFCFLDIRSPGLGDTAMYLCATSRDLMGGHETQYFGPGTRLLVL.

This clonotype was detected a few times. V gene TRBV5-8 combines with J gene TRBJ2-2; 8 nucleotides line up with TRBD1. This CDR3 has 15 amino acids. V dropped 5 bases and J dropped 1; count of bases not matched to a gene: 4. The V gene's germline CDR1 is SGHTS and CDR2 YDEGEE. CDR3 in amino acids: CASSTGQVNTGELFF. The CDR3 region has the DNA TGTGCCAGCAGTACGGGACAGGTGAACACCGGGGAGCTGTTTTTT.

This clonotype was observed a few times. CDR3 protein: CAISVVGSNTEAFF. The DNA for the CDR3 is TGTGCCATCAGCGTCGTCGGGTCGAACACTGAAGCTTTCTTT. This chain uses TRBV10-3 with TRBJ1-1; no definite D call. The CDR3 covers 14 residues. V lost 6 bases and J 1 base, leaving 12 bases between the germline ends. CDR1 ENHRY and CDR2 SYGVKD come from the germline V gene.

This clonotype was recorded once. The CDR3 DNA sequence: TGCAGTGCTAGCGACAGGGGTCTGGGCACAGATACGCAGTATTTT. Its translation: CSASDRGLGTDTQYF. The V gene is TRBV20-1, the J gene TRBJ2-3, with 8 bases matching TRBD1. The CDR3 is made up of 15 amino acids. The germline CDR1 and CDR2 sequences are DFQATT and SNEGSKA (reference sequence). With V trimmed by 3 bases and J by 1 base, 6 bases remained unmatched.

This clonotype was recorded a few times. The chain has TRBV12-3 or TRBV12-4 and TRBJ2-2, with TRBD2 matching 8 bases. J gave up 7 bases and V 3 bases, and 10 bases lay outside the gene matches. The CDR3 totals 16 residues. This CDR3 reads CASSFASGGPGGELFF. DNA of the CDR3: TGTGCCAGCAGTTTCGCTTCGGGGGGGCCTGGCGGGGAGCTGTTTTTT.

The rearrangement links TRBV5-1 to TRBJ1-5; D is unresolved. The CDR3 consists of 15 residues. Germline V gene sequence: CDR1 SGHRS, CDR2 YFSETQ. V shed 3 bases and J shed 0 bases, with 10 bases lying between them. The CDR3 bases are TGCGCCAGCAGCTCCACAGACTATAGCAATCAGCCCCAGCATTTT. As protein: CASSSTDYSNQPQHF.

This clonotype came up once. CDR3 region: CASSFRDGASTDTQYF. Written as DNA, the CDR3 is TGTGCCAGCAGTTTCCGGGACGGCGCTAGCACAGATACGCAGTATTTT. V and J are TRBV28 and TRBJ2-3, with D perhaps matching TRBD1 or TRBD2 (5 bases each). Germline V gene lookup returns CDR1 MDHEN and CDR2 SYDVKM. The CDR3 is 16 amino acids. Trimming stripped 3 bases from V and 0 bases from J, with 13 bases between. Full variable domain (outside the CDR3, taken from reference TRBV28 and TRBJ2-3): DVKVTQSSRYLVKRTGEKVFLECVQDMDHENMFWYRQDPGLGLRLIYFSYDVKMKEKGDIPEGYSVSREKKERFSLILESASTNQTSMYLCASSFRDGASTDTQYFGPGTRLTVL.

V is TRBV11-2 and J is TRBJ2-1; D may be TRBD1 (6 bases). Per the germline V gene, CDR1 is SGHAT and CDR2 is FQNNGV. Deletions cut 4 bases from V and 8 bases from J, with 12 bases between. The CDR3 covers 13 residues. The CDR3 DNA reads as TGTGCCAGCAGCTCCCCGAAGGGGGATGAGCAGTTCTTC. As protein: CASSSPKGDEQFF. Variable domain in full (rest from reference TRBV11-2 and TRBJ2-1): EAGVAQSPRYKIIEKRQSVAFWCNPISGHATLYWYQQILGQGPKLLIQFQNNGVVDDSQLPKDRFSAERLKGVDSTLKIQPAKLEDSAVYLCASSSPKGDEQFFGPGTRLTVL.

CDR3 DNA: TGTGCCACCGAACAGGGACCGACCTACAATGAGCAGTTCTTC. Its protein is CATEQGPTYNEQFF. V gene TRBV7-2 combines with J gene TRBJ2-1, with a tentative D call TRBD1 (6 bases). The germline V gene has CDR1 SGHTA and CDR2 FQGNSA. Deletions cut 10 bases from V and 2 bases from J, with 15 bases between. This CDR3 is built from 14 residues.

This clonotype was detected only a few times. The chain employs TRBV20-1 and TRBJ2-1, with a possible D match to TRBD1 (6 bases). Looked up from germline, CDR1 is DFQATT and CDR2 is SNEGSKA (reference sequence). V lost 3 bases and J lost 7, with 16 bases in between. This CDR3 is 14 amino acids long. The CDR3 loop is CSASQGTRSNEQFF. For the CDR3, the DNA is TGCAGTGCTAGCCAGGGGACCCGTTCTAATGAGCAGTTCTTC.